This is a list of T cell receptor beta chains from one sample in a study of T cell responses to AZD1222 COVID-19 vaccine. Here immunoSEQ multiplex PCR was the method, and the copy in TCRdb shows in-frame clones only, minus some. The table lists around 170,000 clones, 90% of them singletons. Sample: peripheral blood, taken on day 0 of AZD1222 vaccination. The origin of the receptors is an adult in good health. The CDR3 runs from the conserved cysteine through the conserved F or W. A D gene is named only where the DNA matches it firmly.

J: TRBJ2-1
D: TRBD2
V: TRBV24-1
CDR3: CATSEPGLAGGLEQFF

J: TRBJ1-6
D: .
V: TRBV28
CDR3: CASTQPGASTLHF

J: TRBJ1-1
D: .
V: TRBV19
CDR3: CASSERYPEAFF

J: TRBJ1-1
D: .
V: TRBV6-5
CDR3: CASSPVLNTEAFF

J: TRBJ2-7
D: TRBD2
V: TRBV28
CDR3: CASWAGGSYEQYF

J: TRBJ1-3
D: TRBD1
V: TRBV19
CDR3: CASRDRGSGNTIYF

J: TRBJ1-5
D: TRBD1
V: TRBV5-3
CDR3: CARSVCGQGGNQPQHF

J: TRBJ1-1
D: .
V: TRBV6-5
CDR3: CASNWGGNTEAFF

J: TRBJ1-3
D: .
V: TRBV19
CDR3: CASSMGRVSGNTIYF

J: TRBJ2-3
D: .
V: TRBV3-1/TRBV3-2
CDR3: CASSQVAGAIRDTQYF

J: TRBJ1-2
D: TRBD1
V: TRBV30
CDR3: CAWSDGQGHTF

J: TRBJ2-1
D: TRBD2
V: TRBV5-1
CDR3: CASSLAELANYNEQFF

J: TRBJ2-3
D: .
V: TRBV2
CDR3: CASSAFASTDTQYF

J: TRBJ1-2
D: .
V: TRBV28
CDR3: CASSLRGTRGHYGYTF

J: TRBJ1-2
D: .
V: TRBV28
CDR3: CASSSYPGAGYGYTF

J: TRBJ2-2
D: TRBD1
V: TRBV28
CDR3: CASSRRQGTGELFF

J: TRBJ2-3
D: .
V: TRBV9
CDR3: CASSVAGASTDTQYF

J: TRBJ2-7
D: .
V: TRBV18
CDR3: CASSPRSEHSYEQYF

J: TRBJ2-5
D: TRBD2
V: TRBV28
CDR3: CASSSPLGTSGGPPAQYF

J: TRBJ2-1
D: .
V: TRBV3-1/TRBV3-2
CDR3: CASSIGVMGEQFF

J: TRBJ1-2
D: .
V: TRBV28
CDR3: CASSLGGIVGYTF